The 10 T cell receptor beta chains below come from one sample, sequenced in a study of vaccination effects on CD4 cells after COVID-19 (dated by TCRdb to between 2021 and 2024). These receptors are not linked to any known antigen. The method was the immunoSEQ multiplex PCR assay. Entries here come from immuneACCESS through TCRdb and include only in-frame sequences with V and J called. Some clones fail to appear in such tables; in the studies checked, an unresolved V gene covers under half of the shortfall, and the cause of the remainder is unknown. The sample table holds around 81,000 clones, of which roughly 73% were seen once. The leading ten clones occupy over 0.95% of the sample. To identify antigen-specific CD4+ T cell clonotypes by their expansion, the ViraFEST assay first stimulated PBMC with viral peptide pools and then applied TCR sequencing. After 10 to 11 days of culture, CD4+ T cells were isolated with the EasySep CD4+ T cell isolation kit. Each participant received two doses of an mRNA SARS-CoV-2 vaccine, either BNT162b2 or mRNA-1273.

The source was CD4+ T cells from PBMCs cultured with HCoV-OC43 spike peptides, collected after COVID-19 vaccination. The cell subset or site label, as the study defines it: HCoV-OC43 spike overlapping peptide pool stimulation. These receptors all come from a human donor who received a COVID-19 vaccine.

In DNA form, the CDR3 reads TGTGCCAGCAGCGTAGGGCAGGGGAACTATGGCTACACCTTC. Its protein product is CASSVGQGNYGYTF. The chain recombines TRBV9 with TRBJ1-2; TRBD1 might be the D (6 bases). This CDR3 comprises 14 residues. V was cut by 0 bases and J by 2 bases, with 8 bases left in between. From germline, CDR1 is SGDLS and CDR2 YYNGEE. Filled out from reference TRBV9 and TRBJ1-2, the complete variable domain reads DSGVTQTPKHLITATGQRVTLRCSPRSGDLSVYWYQQSLDQGLQFLIQYYNGEERAKGNILERFSAQQFPDLHSELNLSSLELGDSALYFCASSVGQGNYGYTFGSGTRLTVV.

This chain uses TRBV5-4 with TRBJ2-7; either TRBD1 or TRBD2 may fit D (5 bases each). This CDR3 comprises 16 residues. Germline V gives CDR1 SGHNT, CDR2 YYREEE (reference sequence). V lost 2 bases to trimming and J lost 6 bases, with 21 bases between them. CDR3 residues: CASSFSPLGTFCEQYV. DNA for the CDR3: TGTGCCAGCAGCTTTTCACCGTTGGGGACGTTCTGCGAGCAGTACGTC.

This chain uses TRBV2 with TRBJ1-1; the D gene is possibly TRBD1 (6 bases). V was pared by 5 bases and J by 1 base, with 11 bases between. The CDR3 is 14 amino acids. Germline-derived CDR1 and CDR2 are SNHLY and FYNNEI. The CDR3 is CASSNRAQNTEAFF. The CDR3, as DNA: TGTGCCAGCAGTAACAGGGCTCAGAACACTGAAGCTTTCTTT.

This clone appeared a few times. The rearrangement uses TRBV5-5 and TRBJ2-2, with unresolved D. The CDR3 is 15 residues long. In germline, CDR1 is SGHKS, CDR2 YYEKEE (reference sequence). V lost 1 base to trimming and J lost 0 bases, with 7 bases between them. CDR3 DNA: TGTGCCAGCAGCTTGCTTGTAGCGAACACCGGGGAGCTGTTTTTT. Its translation is CASSLLVANTGELFF.

This chain connects TRBV6-2 or TRBV6-3 to TRBJ1-3, with D unclear. Germline loops: CDR1 MNHEY, CDR2 SVGEGT. V was pared by 6 bases and J by 0 bases, with 9 bases between. This CDR3 spans 14 amino acids. The chain's CDR3 is CASSLLDSGNTIYF. DNA of the CDR3: TGTGCCAGCAGCCTTCTGGACTCTGGAAACACCATATATTTT.

This clone was picked up one time. The chain uses TRBV5-1 and TRBJ2-5, with TRBD1 identical over 12 bases. CDR1 and CDR2 (germline): SGHRS, YFSETQ. CDR3 length: 16 residues. The ends lost 2 bases at V and 2 bases at J; junction bases unmatched: 4. As DNA, the CDR3 is TGCGCCAGCAGCTTAGGGACAGGGGGCCGACAAGAGACCCAGTACTTC. Translation gives CASSLGTGGRQETQYF.

This rearrangement joins TRBV21-1 to TRBJ1-2; TRBD1, the table's D call, lacks a check against the DNA. TRBV21-1 is an annotated pseudogene. The CDR3 consists of 15 residues. CDR3 nucleotide sequence: TGTGCCAGCAGCAAAGGGGGGACAGCTAACTATGGCTACACCTTC. It yields the protein CASSKGGTANYGYTF.

The chain links TRBV5-8 to TRBJ2-1; no definite D call. Trimming took 0 bases from V and 12 from J, leaving 13 bases between them. The CDR3 consists of 13 residues. Germline CDR1 is SGHTS and CDR2 is YDEGEE. The CDR3 bases are TGTGCCAGCAGCTTGGGCTCGGGCCTGGGGCAGTTCTTC. Protein: CASSLGSGLGQFF.

The chain joins TRBV19 to TRBJ1-1; TRBD1 might be the D (6 bases). With 1 base removed from V and 0 bases from J, the gap between germline ends came to 12 bases. Germline loops: CDR1 LNHDA, CDR2 SQIVND (reference sequence). The CDR3 is 16 amino acids. The DNA for the CDR3 is TGTGCCAGTAGTATAGGAAGGGGGGGCTTGAACACTGAAGCTTTCTTT. It specifies CASSIGRGGLNTEAFF.

This chain uses TRBV5-1 with TRBJ2-1; D is unresolved. CDR1 and CDR2 (germline): SGHRS, YFSETQ. Trimming cost V 0 bases and J 1 base, with 8 bases left between them. The CDR3 consists of 15 residues. CDR3 amino acids: CASSLALGSYNEQFF. CDR3 coding DNA: TGCGCCAGCAGCTTGGCCCTCGGATCCTACAATGAGCAGTTCTTC.